Shown below are 8 T cell receptor beta chains from a single sample sequenced in a study of cytomegalovirus exposure and HLA in healthy donors. Researchers ran the PCR with 60 Vbeta and 13 Jbeta primers. Produced via immunoSEQ multiplex PCR; TCRdb's table is partial and in-frame only. The sample contains about 200,000 clones, more than 70% of which appear only once. Source material: PBMCs. The source of these receptors is a man between 40 and 49 years old in good health and CMV-seropositive.

V and J are TRBV29-1 and TRBJ1-1; perhaps TRBD1 as D (5 bases). CDR3 size: 13 residues. Per germline, CDR1 SQVTM and CDR2 ANQGSEA. Trimming pared 6 bases from V and 6 bases from J, leaving 17 bases between. The CDR3 sequence is CSVLRAPGAEAFF. DNA for the CDR3: TGCAGCGTCCTCAGGGCCCCAGGTGCTGAAGCTTTCTTT.

CDR3 in amino acids: CASSPGAGLPQHF. CDR3 in DNA: TGTGCCAGCAGCCCAGGGGCAGGTCTCCCCCAGCATTTT. V is TRBV11-1 and J is TRBJ1-5; maybe TRBD1 (6 bases). Germline lookup yields CDR1 SGHAT and CDR2 FQDESV (reference sequence). The CDR3 spans 13 residues. The V end was cut by 5 bases, the J end by 10 bases, with 15 bases between.

J is TRBJ1-1 and V is TRBV6-5, with D maybe TRBD1 (5 bases). CDR3 length: 14 residues. Germline V gene sequence: CDR1 MNHEY, CDR2 SVGAGI. V was cut by 6 bases and J by 5 bases, with 16 bases left in between. The CDR3 DNA follows: TGTGCCAGCAGCCCTAAGGCAGGGCTTACTGAAGCTTTCTTT. Translating it yields CASSPKAGLTEAFF.

This chain joins TRBV28 and TRBJ2-7; tentatively, D is TRBD1 (6 bases). Between the trimmed V and J ends, which lost 8 bases and 3 bases, there was a span of 14 bases. CDR1 and CDR2 (germline): MDHEN, SYDVKM. This CDR3 is built from 13 residues. The CDR3 DNA follows: TGTGCCAGCCGAGAGGTAGGGGGCTACGAGCAGTACTTC. It codes for CASREVGGYEQYF.

The chain combines TRBV7-2 with TRBJ2-7, with TRBD1 as a possible D gene (5 bases). Germline values: CDR1 SGHTA, CDR2 FQGNSA. This CDR3 has 15 amino acids. V lost 5 bases and J 0 bases, leaving 14 bases between the germline ends. This CDR3 is CASSPTGLSSYEQYF. In nucleotides, the CDR3 is TGTGCCAGCAGCCCAACAGGCCTAAGCTCCTACGAGCAGTACTTC.

The sample holds a few counts of this clone. The genes are TRBV5-6 and TRBJ2-7; D not resolved. Germline CDR1 reads SGHDT; CDR2 reads YYEEEE. The CDR3 contains 17 residues. V lost 3 bases and J lost 3, with 22 bases in between. The CDR3 spells CASSSVRGSRVNYEQYF. CDR3 sequence (DNA): TGTGCCAGCAGCTCCGTGAGAGGTAGCCGGGTCAACTACGAGCAGTACTTC.

This chain uses TRBV9 with TRBJ2-3, with 8 bases matching TRBD1. This CDR3 is 16 amino acids long. V was pared by 0 bases and J by 6 bases, with 9 bases of the junction left unmatched. CDR1 is SGDLS and CDR2 is YYNGEE in the germline V gene. This chain's CDR3 is CASSVVVAGGADTQYF. The CDR3 nucleotides are TGTGCCAGCAGCGTAGTAGTGGCAGGGGGCGCGGATACGCAGTATTTT.

The chain has TRBV5-1 and TRBJ2-7; D gene uncertain. The V gene's germline CDR1 is SGHRS and CDR2 YFSETQ. The length of the CDR3 is 14 residues. The ends were cut back, 0 bases at V and 7 bases at J, with 14 bases in the middle. The CDR3 sequence: CASSLGLERWEQYF. CDR3 nucleotide sequence: TGCGCCAGCAGCTTGGGGCTGGAGCGTTGGGAGCAGTACTTC. Supplemented by reference TRBV5-1 and TRBJ2-7, the full variable domain reads KAGVTQTPRYLIKTRGQQVTLSCSPISGHRSVSWYQQTPGQGLQFLFEYFSETQRNKGNFPGRFSGRQFSNSRSEMNVSTLELGDSALYLCASSLGLERWEQYFGPGTRLTVT.